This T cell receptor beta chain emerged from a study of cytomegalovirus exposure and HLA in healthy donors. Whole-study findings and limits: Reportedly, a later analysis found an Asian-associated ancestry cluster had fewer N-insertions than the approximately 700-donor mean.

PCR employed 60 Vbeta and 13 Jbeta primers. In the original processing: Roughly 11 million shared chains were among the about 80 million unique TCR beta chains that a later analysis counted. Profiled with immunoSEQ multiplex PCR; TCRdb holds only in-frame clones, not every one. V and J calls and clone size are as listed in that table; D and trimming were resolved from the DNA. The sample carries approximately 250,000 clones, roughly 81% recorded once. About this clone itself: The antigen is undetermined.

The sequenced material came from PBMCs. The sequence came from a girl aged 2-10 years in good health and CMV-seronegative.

The CDR3 region is CASSRQGLESAFF. CDR3 DNA: TGTGCCAGTAGTCGACAGGGCCTAGAGTCAGCTTTCTTT. V usage is TRBV19 and J usage is TRBJ1-1; 7 positions agree with TRBD1. The CDR3 has 13 residues. Germline V lookup: CDR1 LNHDA, CDR2 SQIVND (reference sequence). The J segment lost 10 bases and the V segment lost 5 bases, leaving 10 bases of the junction unmatched.